The 15 T cell receptor beta chains below come from one sample, sequenced in a study of cytomegalovirus exposure and HLA in healthy donors. With 60 Vbeta and 13 Jbeta primers, the PCR was carried out. Sequencing was performed with immunoSEQ multiplex PCR; in TCRdb, only in-frame clones are kept and a portion is missing. The sample includes some 140,000 clones, approximately 70% seen only once; the top ten take 1.3%. What was sequenced was PBMCs. The receptors were sampled from a woman between 35 and 50 years old in good health and CMV-seronegative.

The chain combines TRBV29-1 with TRBJ1-2, with TRBD1 matching over 8 bases. CDR3 length: 15 residues. Trimming removed 3 bases from V and 2 bases from J; junction bases left unmatched: 8. Germline-derived CDR1 and CDR2 are SQVTM and ANQGSEA. The CDR3 nucleotides are TGCAGCGTTGACCGGTCCGGACAGGGCAACTATGGCTACACCTTC. Its translation: CSVDRSGQGNYGYTF. The variable domain in full, with the rest retrieved from reference TRBV29-1 and TRBJ1-2, is SAVISQKPSRDICQRGTSLTIQCQVDSQVTMMFWYRQQPGQSLTLIATANQGSEATYESGFVIDKFPISRPNLTFSTLTVSNMSPEDSSIYLCSVDRSGQGNYGYTFGSGTRLTVV.

The chain has TRBV5-1 and TRBJ1-1; D ambiguous. V was trimmed by 0 bases and J by 1 base, leaving 10 bases between them. Germline CDR1 is SGHRS and CDR2 is YFSETQ. This CDR3 contains 15 residues. DNA of the CDR3: TGCGCCAGCAGCTTGGCCCTGACACCGAACACTGAAGCTTTCTTT. It translates to CASSLALTPNTEAFF.

The chain couples TRBV5-4 to TRBJ1-6; a possible D gene is TRBD1 (5 bases). The CDR3 has 14 amino acids. The germline V gene encodes CDR1 SGHNT and CDR2 YYREEE (reference sequence). V was trimmed by 2 bases and J by 6 bases, leaving 9 bases between them. In nucleotides, the CDR3 is TGTGCCAGCAGCTTTGACAGCCTTAATTCACCCCTCCACTTT. Amino acid sequence: CASSFDSLNSPLHF. Full variable domain (rest looked up from reference TRBV5-4 and TRBJ1-6): ETGVTQSPTHLIKTRGQQVTLRCSSQSGHNTVSWYQQALGQGPQFIFQYYREEENGRGNFPPRFSGLQFPNYSSELNVNALELDDSALYLCASSFDSLNSPLHFGNGTRLTVT.

V is TRBV6-5 and J is TRBJ1-1; tentative D call: TRBD1 (6 bases). Trimming took 6 bases from V and 4 from J, leaving 15 bases between them. Germline V CDR1 and CDR2: MNHEY, SVGAGI. The CDR3 consists of 14 residues. The CDR3 sequence: CASSSTGSRTEAFF. The CDR3 bases are TGTGCCAGCAGCTCCACAGGGTCTCGCACTGAAGCTTTCTTT.

This chain uses TRBV7-2 with TRBJ1-1; no clear D. The V and J ends lost 3 bases and 1 base respectively, with 6 bases between them. The CDR3 is 13 amino acids. Germline loops: CDR1 SGHTA, CDR2 FQGNSA. CDR3 protein: CASSFHWNTEAFF. CDR3 sequence (DNA): TGTGCCAGCAGCTTTCACTGGAACACTGAAGCTTTCTTT.

This rearrangement joins TRBV5-8 to TRBJ2-2, with 9 bases identical to TRBD1. Trimming removed 3 bases from V and 4 bases from J; junction bases left unmatched: 4. Germline V gives CDR1 SGHTS, CDR2 YDEGEE. CDR3 length: 15 amino acids. DNA of the CDR3: TGTGCCAGCAGCTGGAGGACAGGGGCCACCGGGGAGCTGTTTTTT. Translation: CASSWRTGATGELFF.

This clone was seen more than once but under ten times. The V gene is TRBV7-2, the J gene TRBJ1-6; TRBD1 matches 7 bases. After removal of 7 bases from V and 10 bases from J, the junction contained 19 bases not matched to a gene. The CDR3 is 17 residues long. Germline V CDR1 and CDR2: SGHTA, FQGNSA. The CDR3 here is CASTLGRGGALGSPLHF. CDR3 nucleotide sequence: TGTGCCAGCACCCTCGGGCGAGGGGGCGCATTAGGCTCACCCCTCCACTTT.

The gene calls are TRBV5-5 and TRBJ1-1; D ambiguous. V lost 1 base and J lost 0, with 7 bases in between. In germline, CDR1 is SGHKS, CDR2 YYEKEE (reference sequence). The CDR3 has 14 amino acids. The chain's CDR3 is CASSLQIMNTEAFF. As DNA, the CDR3 is TGTGCCAGCAGCTTGCAGATTATGAACACTGAAGCTTTCTTT.

The J gene is TRBJ1-1, the V gene TRBV7-9, with TRBD1 as a possible D gene (5 bases). Germline V gene sequence: CDR1 SEHNR, CDR2 FQNEAQ (reference sequence). V shed 5 bases and J shed 0 bases, with 13 bases lying between them. This CDR3 region has 15 residues. The DNA for the CDR3 is TGTGCCAGCAGCACAATGACAGCTTTGAACACTGAAGCTTTCTTT. Translating it yields CASSTMTALNTEAFF. The complete variable domain, with remaining parts taken from reference TRBV7-9 and TRBJ1-1, reads DTGVSQNPRHKITKRGQNVTFRCDPISEHNRLYWYRQTLGQGPEFLTYFQNEAQLEKSRLLSDRFSAERPKGSFSTLEIQRTEQGDSAMYLCASSTMTALNTEAFFGQGTRLTVV.

A few counts support this clone. The J gene is TRBJ2-1, the V gene TRBV6-1, with D unclear. V lost 0 bases to trimming and J lost 6 bases, with 3 bases between them. CDR1 and CDR2 from the germline V gene are MNHNS and SASEGT. CDR3 size: 12 residues. The CDR3 DNA reads as TGTGCCAGCAGTGAAGCTAGCAATGAGCAGTTCTTC. It codes for CASSEASNEQFF.

The rearrangement joins TRBV7-2 to TRBJ1-5; 7 nucleotides agree with TRBD1. Germline V lookup: CDR1 SGHTA, CDR2 FQGNSA. This CDR3 spans 18 amino acids. The V segment lost 3 bases and the J segment 0 bases; nucleotides outside the gene matches: 11. In DNA form, the CDR3 reads TGTGCCAGCAGCTTGACACGCCGGGGACAGCTTAGCAATCAGCCCCAGCATTTT. Translating gives CASSLTRRGQLSNQPQHF.

The chain recombines TRBV15 with TRBJ1-6; 7 bases agree with TRBD1. CDR3 size: 19 residues. The ends lost 0 bases at V and 7 bases at J; junction bases unmatched: 15. Germline V gene lookup returns CDR1 LNHNV and CDR2 YYDKDF (reference sequence). This chain's CDR3 is CATSRDMTRNRGLNSPLHF. In DNA, the CDR3 is TGTGCCACCAGCAGAGATATGACCAGGAACAGGGGATTGAATTCACCCCTCCACTTT.

The chain recombines TRBV10-1 with TRBJ2-7, with TRBD1 as a possible D gene (5 bases). V was cut by 7 bases and J by 6 bases, with 19 bases left in between. CDR1 is WNHNN, CDR2 SYGVQD, per germline (reference sequence). CDR3 size: 14 residues. In DNA form, the CDR3 reads TGCGCCAGCACCCTACATACAGGTCTCGGCGAGCAGTACGTC. Translation: CASTLHTGLGEQYV.

This chain uses TRBV28 with TRBJ1-3; 7 nucleotides line up with TRBD1. V dropped 8 bases and J dropped 5; count of bases not matched to a gene: 9. Per germline, CDR1 MDHEN and CDR2 SYDVKM. This CDR3 comprises 14 residues. The CDR3 loop reads CASSTAGGRNTIYF. The CDR3 coding sequence is TGTGCCAGCTCAACCGCAGGGGGTAGAAACACCATATATTTT.

The gene calls are TRBV15 and TRBJ1-1; D is perhaps TRBD1 (5 bases). CDR1 and CDR2 from the germline V gene are LNHNV and YYDKDF (reference sequence). The CDR3 totals 13 residues. Deletions cut 0 bases from V and 8 bases from J, with 10 bases between. The CDR3 sequence is CATSRDVGREAFF. Written as DNA, the CDR3 is TGTGCCACCAGCAGAGATGTGGGGCGAGAAGCTTTCTTT.